The 32 T cell receptor beta chains below come from one sample, sequenced in a study of hypomethylating agent response in myelodysplastic syndrome. Clones were sequenced by immunoSEQ multiplex PCR, and TCRdb holds only the in-frame ones, with some missing. The sample has approximately 11,000 clones, about 83% seen once. Material: bone marrow, obtained before or after starting hypomethylating agent treatment for myelodysplastic syndrome (not recorded which). All receptors come from a human donor with myelodysplastic syndrome.

The sample holds a few counts of this clone. The genes are TRBV10-2 and TRBJ2-1; 13 bases line up with TRBD2. Germline V gene data show CDR1 as WSHSY and CDR2 as SAAADI. Trimming took 7 bases from V and 12 from J; bases not matched to a gene: 12. This CDR3 has 15 amino acids. The CDR3 DNA reads as TGCGCCAGCATGGATCCGGGACTAGCGGGAATTGGGCAGTTCTTC. Encoded protein: CASMDPGLAGIGQFF.

CDR3 DNA sequence: TGTGCCAGCAGTGAAGCGCTGGGGGGCACTGAAGCTTTCTTT. Its protein product is CASSEALGGTEAFF. This chain joins TRBV6-1 and TRBJ1-1; TRBD1 might be the D (5 bases). The CDR3 extends over 14 amino acids. V lost 0 bases to trimming and J lost 4 bases, with 9 bases between them. Looked up from germline, CDR1 is MNHNS and CDR2 is SASEGT.

The V gene is TRBV11-2, the J gene TRBJ2-7, with D unresolved. This CDR3 has 14 amino acids. V was shortened by 0 bases and J by 0 bases, with 6 bases between the two germline ends. Germline CDR1 reads SGHAT; CDR2 reads FQNNGV. CDR3 sequence (DNA): TGTGCCAGCAGCTTAGATCACAACTCCTACGAGCAGTACTTC. Amino acids: CASSLDHNSYEQYF.

CDR3 in amino acids: CASSLVDGTEAFF. CDR3 in DNA: TGCGCCAGCAGCTTGGTCGACGGCACTGAAGCTTTCTTT. The chain employs TRBV5-1 and TRBJ1-1, with unresolved D. V was shortened by 0 bases and J by 4 bases, with 7 bases between the two germline ends. CDR3 size: 13 residues. CDR1 SGHRS and CDR2 YFSETQ come from the germline V gene.

J is TRBJ1-1 and V is TRBV7-6; D is uncertain. Trimming left V 0 bases short and J 0 bases short, with 14 bases between. CDR3 length equals 17 residues. From germline, CDR1 is SGHVS and CDR2 FNYEAQ. CDR3 amino acids: CASSLARSFGVNTEAFF. In DNA form, the CDR3 reads TGTGCCAGCAGCTTAGCGCGTAGCTTCGGGGTGAACACTGAAGCTTTCTTT.

The rearrangement links TRBV18 to TRBJ2-2, with a possible D match to TRBD1 (5 bases). From germline, CDR1 is KGHSH and CDR2 LQKENI. The CDR3 sequence is 16 residues long. V was trimmed by 3 bases and J by 4 bases, leaving 15 bases between them. In DNA, the CDR3 is TGTGCCAGCTCACCGCAGGGAAGCGTCGCCACCGGGGAGCTGTTTTTT. This translates into CASSPQGSVATGELFF.

The chain joins TRBV7-6 to TRBJ1-1; unclear D gene. Trimming cost V 5 bases and J 3 bases, with 16 bases left between them. Germline V CDR1 and CDR2: SGHVS, FNYEAQ. The CDR3 loop spans 15 amino acids. CDR3: CASSRHLTPYTEAFF. The CDR3 DNA reads as TGTGCCAGCAGCAGACATCTCACCCCTTACACTGAAGCTTTCTTT. Supplemented by reference TRBV7-6 and TRBJ1-1, the full variable domain reads GAGVSQSPRYKVTKRGQDVALRCDPISGHVSLYWYRQALGQGPEFLTYFNYEAQQDKSGLPNDRFSAERPEGSISTLTIQRTEQRDSAMYRCASSRHLTPYTEAFFGQGTRLTVV.

The J gene is TRBJ2-7, the V gene TRBV6-1, with TRBD2 as a possible D gene (6 bases). CDR3 length: 15 amino acids. CDR1 and CDR2 from the germline V gene are MNHNS and SASEGT. Trimming shortened V by 7 bases and J by 4 bases, and 20 bases separated the two germline ends. CDR3 sequence reads: CASTRTGTEGYEQYF. CDR3 DNA: TGTGCCAGCACTCGGACCGGGACGGAGGGATACGAGCAGTACTTC.

This chain uses TRBV2 with TRBJ1-2; perhaps TRBD1 as D (5 bases). Germline CDR1 and CDR2: SNHLY and FYNNEI. This CDR3 spans 13 amino acids. The V and J ends lost 4 bases and 2 bases respectively, with 8 bases between them. The CDR3: CASSVDRNYGYTF. The CDR3, as DNA: TGTGCCAGCAGTGTTGACAGAAACTATGGCTACACCTTC.

As concerns this clone: This sample includes further DNA sequences coding for the same CDR3. The chain joins TRBV4-1 to TRBJ1-2, with 9 nucleotides matching TRBD1. Germline lookup yields CDR1 MGHRA and CDR2 YSYEKL. The length of the CDR3 is 14 residues. Trimming at V came to 4 bases and at J to 4 bases, leaving 4 bases not matched to a gene. In DNA, the CDR3 is TGCGCCAGCAGCCCGGGACAGGGTGGCTATGGCTACACCTTC. Translating gives CASSPGQGGYGYTF.

This rearrangement joins TRBV4-1 to TRBJ2-6; weak D call: TRBD2 (6 bases). The CDR3 sequence is 17 residues long. In germline, CDR1 is MGHRA, CDR2 YSYEKL. Trimming left V 9 bases short and J 0 bases short, with 18 bases between. The CDR3, as DNA: TGCGCCAGTTCCAGGGCCGGAGGGTCCTCTGGGGCCAACGTCCTGACTTTC. Translation gives CASSRAGGSSGANVLTF.

This chain links TRBV5-1 with TRBJ2-1, with D perhaps TRBD1 or TRBD2 (5 bases each). V gave up 3 bases and J gave up 5 bases, with 18 bases separating them. Germline V gene lookup returns CDR1 SGHRS and CDR2 YFSETQ. The CDR3 covers 16 residues. In DNA form, the CDR3 reads TGCGCCAGCAGCTCCGCCGTTGGGGGTAGCGACAATGAGCAGTTCTTC. This translates into CASSSAVGGSDNEQFF.

The chain links TRBV14 to TRBJ2-7; tentatively, D is TRBD1 (6 bases). The CDR3 is made up of 15 amino acids. The V gene's germline CDR1 is SGHDN and CDR2 FVKESK. V lost 2 bases and J 5 bases, leaving 16 bases between the germline ends. CDR3 protein: CASSQSRGNSDEQYF. The CDR3 DNA reads as TGTGCCAGCAGCCAAAGCAGGGGAAATTCCGACGAGCAGTACTTC.

This chain links TRBV6-1 with TRBJ2-3; 11 nucleotides agree with TRBD2. The CDR3 covers 17 residues. V was pared by 3 bases and J by 1 base, with 6 bases of the junction left unmatched. Germline assignment: CDR1 MNHNS and CDR2 SASEGT. CDR3 sequence: CASSDPETSGGTDTQYF. The CDR3 region has the DNA TGTGCCAGCAGTGACCCCGAGACTAGCGGGGGCACAGATACGCAGTATTTT.

This clone has only a few counts. The rearrangement links TRBV19 to TRBJ1-2, with 7 bases fitting TRBD1. With V trimmed by 5 bases and J by 8 bases, 8 bases remained unmatched. Germline V lookup: CDR1 LNHDA, CDR2 SQIVND (reference sequence). The CDR3 loop spans 13 amino acids. CDR3 nucleotide sequence: TGTGCCAGTAGTCCGTTGACAGGGCGCGGCTACACCTTC. It is translated as CASSPLTGRGYTF.

This clone was seen only once. J is TRBJ1-2 and V is TRBV6-5; TRBD1 aligns across 9 bases. Trimming took 5 bases from V and 8 from J; bases not matched to a gene: 9. This CDR3 is built from 14 residues. Germline lookup yields CDR1 MNHEY and CDR2 SVGAGI. The CDR3 loop reads CASSPDRGWRGYTF. CDR3 bases: TGTGCCAGCAGTCCGGACAGGGGTTGGAGAGGCTACACCTTC.

This sequence joins TRBV14 and TRBJ1-2; 8 bases are a match to TRBD1. Germline V lookup: CDR1 SGHDN, CDR2 FVKESK. The CDR3 extends over 15 amino acids. J lost 2 bases, V lost 5 bases, and 7 bases had no gene match. CDR3 protein: CASSSLGTGNYGYTF. The CDR3 nucleotides read TGTGCCAGCAGCTCCCTCGGGACAGGCAACTATGGCTACACCTTC.

V and J are TRBV5-6 and TRBJ2-7; unclear D gene. There are 14 residues in the CDR3. Deletions cut 2 bases from V and 7 bases from J, with 16 bases between. Germline V CDR1 and CDR2: SGHDT, YYEEEE. CDR3 coding DNA: TGTGCCAGCAGCTTCACGGGCCGGGTGGGGGAGCAGTACTTC. Translating gives CASSFTGRVGEQYF.

The chain carries TRBV6-5 and TRBJ2-5; D is perhaps TRBD1 (5 bases). The CDR3 consists of 16 residues. Per the germline V gene, CDR1 is MNHEY and CDR2 is SVGAGI. V lost 0 bases to trimming and J lost 5 bases, with 16 bases between them. This CDR3 reads CASSYSGSGAGETQYF. The CDR3 nucleotides are TGTGCCAGCAGTTACTCGGGTAGTGGGGCCGGGGAGACCCAGTACTTC.

This clone was picked up a small number of times. The chain couples TRBV5-6 to TRBJ1-1; unclear D gene. The CDR3 extends over 13 amino acids. Deletions cut 0 bases from V and 5 bases from J, with 8 bases between. CDR1 and CDR2 (germline): SGHDT, YYEEEE. The CDR3 DNA reads TGTGCCAGCAGCTTGGAAGGTTGGACTGAAGCTTTCTTT. This codes for CASSLEGWTEAFF.

The chain couples TRBV5-1 to TRBJ1-2, with a tentative D call TRBD1 (5 bases). Trimming removed 4 bases from V and 0 bases from J, with 16 bases in between. This CDR3 is 16 amino acids long. Germline loops: CDR1 SGHRS, CDR2 YFSETQ. The CDR3 is CASSLETGPSNYGYTF. The CDR3 nucleotides are TGCGCCAGCAGCCTTGAAACAGGCCCCTCTAACTATGGCTACACCTTC.

The V gene is TRBV2, the J gene TRBJ2-7; TRBD1 matches 8 bases. This CDR3 region has 15 residues. The germline V gene has CDR1 SNHLY and CDR2 FYNNEI. The V and J ends lost 6 bases and 4 bases, in that order; junction bases with no gene match: 11. CDR3 DNA: TGTGCCAGCAGGTCCGGGACAGGAGAAATTTACGAGCAGTACTTC. Its translation: CASRSGTGEIYEQYF.

This chain joins TRBV5-1 and TRBJ2-7; no clear D gene. Germline V CDR1 and CDR2: SGHRS, YFSETQ. This CDR3 is 15 amino acids long. V lost 2 bases, J lost 3 bases, and 15 bases lay in between. CDR3 sequence: CASSLRGETLYEQYF. In DNA, the CDR3 is TGCGCCAGCAGCTTAAGAGGAGAAACTCTCTACGAGCAGTACTTC.

The chain joins TRBV7-7 to TRBJ2-5; D may be TRBD1 or TRBD2 (5 bases each). Germline V lookup: CDR1 SSHAT, CDR2 FNYEAQ (reference sequence). Trimming took 4 bases from V and 5 from J, leaving 17 bases between them. This CDR3 spans 15 amino acids. The CDR3 reads CASSSGALREETQYF. The CDR3 DNA reads TGTGCCAGCAGCTCCGGGGCCCTCAGAGAGGAGACCCAGTACTTC.

The genes are TRBV27 and TRBJ1-5; the D is unclear. The V gene lost 5 bases and the J gene lost 5 bases, with 10 bases spanning the gap. The length of the CDR3 is 13 residues. Germline CDR1 and CDR2: MNHEY and SMNVEV (reference sequence). The CDR3 sequence is CASSPAGYQPQHF. The CDR3 nucleotides read TGTGCCAGCAGTCCGGCAGGATATCAGCCCCAGCATTTT.

This chain links TRBV9 with TRBJ1-2, with a tentative D call TRBD1 (6 bases). The germline V gene has CDR1 SGDLS and CDR2 YYNGEE. Trimming stripped 7 bases from V and 4 bases from J, with 11 bases between. The CDR3 has 12 amino acids. The CDR3 sequence: CASSDRIYGYTF. The DNA for the CDR3 is TGTGCCAGCTCAGACAGGATCTATGGCTACACCTTC.

J is TRBJ2-1 and V is TRBV7-9; D perhaps matches TRBD1 (6 bases). CDR1 SEHNR and CDR2 FQNEAQ come from the germline V gene (reference sequence). CDR3 size: 16 residues. Trimming took off 3 bases at V and 2 bases at J, with 14 bases between the two ends. This CDR3 reads CASSFDQGKTYNEQFF. Here the CDR3 DNA reads TGTGCCAGCAGCTTCGACCAGGGGAAAACCTACAATGAGCAGTTCTTC.

This CDR3 is CAWSATLGGANVLTF. The CDR3 DNA is TGTGCCTGGAGTGCGACCCTGGGGGGGGCCAACGTCCTGACTTTC. The chain is built from TRBV30 and TRBJ2-6; D gene uncertain. The V gene's germline CDR1 is GTSNPN and CDR2 SVGIG (reference sequence). The CDR3 extends over 15 amino acids. Trimming shortened V by 1 base and J by 4 bases, and 11 bases separated the two germline ends.

The chain joins TRBV9 to TRBJ1-1; the match to TRBD1 covers 7 bases. Trimming cost V 3 bases and J 11 bases; bases outside gene matches: 10. The CDR3 extends over 13 amino acids. CDR1 and CDR2 (germline): SGDLS, YYNGEE. CDR3 amino acids: CASSGETGDQAFF. For the CDR3, the DNA is TGTGCCAGCAGCGGGGAAACAGGGGATCAGGCTTTCTTT.

The table lists this clone with a few counts. The V call is TRBV4-2, the J call TRBJ2-2; D remains ambiguous. The CDR3 is 15 amino acids. The ends were cut back, 0 bases at V and 8 bases at J, with 13 bases in the middle. Germline loops: CDR1 LGHNA, CDR2 YNFKEQ. CDR3 sequence: CASSQDLAPKGELFF. The DNA of the CDR3 is TGTGCCAGCAGCCAAGATCTGGCCCCCAAGGGGGAGCTGTTTTTT.

The rearrangement links TRBV2 to TRBJ2-7, with D hard to call. V dropped 6 bases and J dropped 1 base, with 13 bases sitting between them. Germline V gene sequence: CDR1 SNHLY, CDR2 FYNNEI. The CDR3 extends over 14 amino acids. CDR3 region: CASSLRRSSYEQYF. DNA of the CDR3: TGTGCCAGCAGCCTTAGGCGGTCGTCCTACGAGCAGTACTTC.

This chain joins TRBV7-6 and TRBJ2-5; D is undetermined. CDR3 length: 12 amino acids. CDR1 and CDR2 (germline): SGHVS, FNYEAQ. The V end was cut by 0 bases, the J end by 5 bases, with 4 bases between. The CDR3 spells CASSLAGETQYF. For the CDR3, the DNA is TGTGCCAGCAGCTTAGCAGGGGAGACCCAGTACTTC.